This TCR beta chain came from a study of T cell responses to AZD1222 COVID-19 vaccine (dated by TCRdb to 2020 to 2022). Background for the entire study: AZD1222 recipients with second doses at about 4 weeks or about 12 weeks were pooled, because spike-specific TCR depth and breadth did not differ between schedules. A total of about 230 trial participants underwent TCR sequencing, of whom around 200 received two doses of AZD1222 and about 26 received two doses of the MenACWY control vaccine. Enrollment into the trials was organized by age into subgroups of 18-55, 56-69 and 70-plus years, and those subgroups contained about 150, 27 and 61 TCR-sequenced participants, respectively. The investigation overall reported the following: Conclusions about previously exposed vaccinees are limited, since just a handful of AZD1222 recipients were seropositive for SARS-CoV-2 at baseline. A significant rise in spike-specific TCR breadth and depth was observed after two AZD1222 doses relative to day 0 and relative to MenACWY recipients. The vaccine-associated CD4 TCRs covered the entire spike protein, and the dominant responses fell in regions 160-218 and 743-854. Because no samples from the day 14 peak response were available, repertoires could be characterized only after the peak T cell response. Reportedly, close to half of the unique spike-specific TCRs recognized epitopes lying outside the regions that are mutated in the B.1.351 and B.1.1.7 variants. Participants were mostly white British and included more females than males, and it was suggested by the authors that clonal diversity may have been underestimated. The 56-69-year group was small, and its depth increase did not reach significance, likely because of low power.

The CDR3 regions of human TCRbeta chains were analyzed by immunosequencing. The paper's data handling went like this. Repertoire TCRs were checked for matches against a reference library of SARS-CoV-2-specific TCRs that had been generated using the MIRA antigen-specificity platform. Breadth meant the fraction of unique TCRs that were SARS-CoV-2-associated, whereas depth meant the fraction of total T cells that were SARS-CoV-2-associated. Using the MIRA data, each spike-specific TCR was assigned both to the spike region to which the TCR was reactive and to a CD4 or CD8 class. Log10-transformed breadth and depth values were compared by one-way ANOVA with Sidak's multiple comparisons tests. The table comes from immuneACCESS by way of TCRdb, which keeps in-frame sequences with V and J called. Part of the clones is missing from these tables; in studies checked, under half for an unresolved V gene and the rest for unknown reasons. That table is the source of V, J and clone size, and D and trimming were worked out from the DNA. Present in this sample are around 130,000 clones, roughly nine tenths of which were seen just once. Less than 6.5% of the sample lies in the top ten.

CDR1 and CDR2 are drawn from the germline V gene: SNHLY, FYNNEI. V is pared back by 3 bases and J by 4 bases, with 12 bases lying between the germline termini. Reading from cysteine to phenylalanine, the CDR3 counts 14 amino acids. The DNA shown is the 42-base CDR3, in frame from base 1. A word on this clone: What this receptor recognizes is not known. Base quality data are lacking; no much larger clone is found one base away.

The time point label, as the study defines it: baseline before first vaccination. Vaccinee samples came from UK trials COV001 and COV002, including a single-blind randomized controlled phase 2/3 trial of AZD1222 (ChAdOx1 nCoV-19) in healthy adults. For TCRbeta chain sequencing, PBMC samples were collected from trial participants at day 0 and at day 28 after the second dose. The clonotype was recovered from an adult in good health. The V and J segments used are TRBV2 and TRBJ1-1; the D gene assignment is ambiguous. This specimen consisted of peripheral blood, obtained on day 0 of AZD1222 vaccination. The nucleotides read TGTGCCAGCAGTGAGTTGGGGTTTGGCACTGAAGCTTTCTTT. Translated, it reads CASSELGFGTEAFF.